The T cell receptor (beta chain) under discussion was sequenced for a study of shared clonotypes between healthy human individuals. Study in general: There were three CD4 naive, three CD4 memory, two CD8 naive and one CD8 memory plates per donor.

V shed 3 bases and J shed 0 bases, with 4 bases lying between them. This CDR3 region has 12 residues. Germline CDR1 SQVTM, CDR2 ANQGSEA. Selected positively for CCR7 and CD45RO-negative, naive CD8 cells excluded terminally differentiated effector memory CD45RA+ cells. This clone was picked up one time. In the authors' methods: Filtering differed because ImmunoSEQ produced junction-only sequences that carried no quality scores. Sequencing was performed with immunoSEQ multiplex PCR; in TCRdb, only in-frame clones are kept and a portion is missing. Clone size and the V and J calls come from that table; the DNA yielded D and trimming. The sample has some 2,000,000 clones, just under 95% seen once.

The clonotype comes from a young man in good health. Sequencing was performed on naive CD8+ T cells sorted from blood. V gene TRBV29-1 combines with J gene TRBJ2-3; the D is unclear. CDR3 protein: CSVDPSTDTQYF. CDR3 in DNA: TGCAGCGTTGACCCTAGCACAGATACGCAGTATTTT.